The 25 T cell receptor beta chains below were found in one sample sequenced in a study of OX40 agonist ivuxolimab in advanced cancers. Some clones are missing from TCRdb's copy, which holds only in-frame ones; the method was immunoSEQ multiplex PCR. The sample yields about 67,000 clones, about 89% seen once. This specimen was CD4+ or CD8+ T cells sorted from blood, taken in a trial of the OX40 agonist ivuxolimab. Receptors originate from an adult with an advanced solid tumor such as melanoma, head and neck, liver or kidney cancer.

The chain combines TRBV28 with TRBJ2-7; 7 bases map to TRBD2. The CDR3 covers 15 residues. The germline V gene has CDR1 MDHEN and CDR2 SYDVKM. The V segment lost 5 bases and the J segment 0 bases; nucleotides outside the gene matches: 7. DNA for the CDR3: TGTGCCAGCAGTGCCCCCCGCGGGGGCTCCTACGAGCAGTACTTC. Translation: CASSAPRGGSYEQYF.

J is TRBJ1-3 and V is TRBV6-5; the D is unclear. This CDR3 comprises 14 residues. Germline-derived CDR1 and CDR2 are MNHEY and SVGAGI. Trimming left V 2 bases short and J 3 bases short, with 8 bases between. The DNA of the CDR3 is TGTGCCAGCAGTTACGAGAGACTTGGAAACACCATATATTTT. Encoded protein: CASSYERLGNTIYF.

The count of this clone is one. The chain uses TRBV29-1 and TRBJ2-7; D remains ambiguous. Trimming pared 0 bases from V and 3 bases from J, leaving 6 bases between. This CDR3 is 12 amino acids long. Germline-derived CDR1 and CDR2 are SQVTM and ANQGSEA. The CDR3 region is CSVEDWSYEQYF. The CDR3 DNA sequence: TGCAGCGTTGAAGATTGGAGCTACGAGCAGTACTTC.

V is TRBV4-1 and J is TRBJ2-7; a possible D gene is TRBD1 (6 bases). The CDR3 runs to 16 residues. CDR1 and CDR2 (germline): MGHRA, YSYEKL. V was shortened by 2 bases and J by 0 bases, with 14 bases between the two germline ends. The CDR3 nucleotides are TGCGCCAGCAGCCAACAACTAACAGGGACCTCCTACGAGCAGTACTTC. It translates to CASSQQLTGTSYEQYF.

The V and J genes are TRBV7-6 and TRBJ2-2; D is uncertain. V was cut by 1 base and J by 0 bases, with 9 bases left in between. CDR3 length: 16 amino acids. Germline V gene lookup returns CDR1 SGHVS and CDR2 FNYEAQ. The CDR3 sequence: CASSLEVNPNTGELFF. As DNA, the CDR3 is TGTGCCAGCAGCTTAGAGGTCAACCCGAACACCGGGGAGCTGTTTTTT.

The V and J genes are TRBV7-2 and TRBJ2-7; D gene uncertain. V was clipped by 7 bases and J by 3 bases, with 10 bases between them. The V gene's germline CDR1 is SGHTA and CDR2 FQGNSA. The CDR3 is 12 amino acids. The CDR3 nucleotides read TGTGCCAGCACTTTGAGTGGCTACGAGCAGTACTTC. This codes for CASTLSGYEQYF. The variable domain in full, with the rest retrieved from reference TRBV7-2 and TRBJ2-7, is GAGVSQSPSNKVTEKGKDVELRCDPISGHTALYWYRQSLGQGLEFLIYFQGNSAPDKSGLPSDRFSAERTGGSVSTLTIQRTQQEDSAVYLCASTLSGYEQYFGPGTRLTVT.

The chain is built from TRBV6-6 and TRBJ2-1; 11 bases align to TRBD2. This CDR3 spans 15 amino acids. J lost 6 bases, V lost 0 bases, and 1 base had no gene match. CDR1 is MNHNY and CDR2 is SVGAGI in the germline V gene (reference sequence). CDR3 bases: TGTGCCAGCAGTTACTCTAGCGGGGGGGCCAATGAGCAGTTCTTC. Translating it yields CASSYSSGGANEQFF.

This clone was seen once. J is TRBJ2-3 and V is TRBV10-3, with D perhaps TRBD1 or TRBD2 (5 bases each). V gave up 5 bases and J gave up 1 base, with 13 bases separating them. This CDR3 is 15 amino acids long. Germline V lookup: CDR1 ENHRY, CDR2 SYGVKD. CDR3: CAISQRGDGTDTQYF. The CDR3 DNA sequence: TGTGCCATCAGTCAAAGAGGGGATGGCACAGATACGCAGTATTTT.

The V call is TRBV9, the J call TRBJ1-5; maybe TRBD1 (6 bases). CDR1 and CDR2 (germline): SGDLS, YYNGEE. This CDR3 comprises 16 residues. Trimming pared 3 bases from V and 4 bases from J, leaving 17 bases between. CDR3 sequence: CASSEGTGTQNQPQHF. The CDR3 DNA is TGTGCCAGCAGCGAGGGGACCGGGACACAGAATCAGCCCCAGCATTTT.

The genes are TRBV25-1 and TRBJ1-6; 9 bases line up with TRBD1. V gave up 2 bases and J gave up 7 bases; unmatched junction bases: 3. Germline V gene data show CDR1 as MGHDK and CDR2 as SYGVNS. The CDR3 covers 15 residues. This chain's CDR3 is CASSEHRGRNSPLHF. CDR3 nucleotide sequence: TGTGCCAGCAGTGAACACAGGGGGCGAAATTCACCCCTCCACTTT.

CDR3 protein: CASKGQAGAEQYF. The CDR3 DNA reads TGTGCCAGCAAAGGACAGGCGGGAGCCGAGCAGTACTTC. The rearrangement joins TRBV2 to TRBJ2-7; tentatively, D is TRBD1 or TRBD2 (7 bases each). The germline V gene has CDR1 SNHLY and CDR2 FYNNEI. The CDR3 spans 13 residues. V lost 7 bases and J lost 6, with 16 bases in between.

The chain uses TRBV9 and TRBJ2-1; D is possibly TRBD1 (5 bases). The CDR3 sequence is 14 residues long. Trimming left V 0 bases short and J 9 bases short, with 13 bases between. Germline CDR1 SGDLS, CDR2 YYNGEE. The CDR3 nucleotides are TGTGCCAGCAGCGTAGAGGCAGGGTCCATTGAGCAGTTCTTC. It is translated as CASSVEAGSIEQFF.

This sequence joins TRBV5-1 and TRBJ1-5, with D perhaps matching TRBD1 (6 bases). Deletions cut 0 bases from V and 2 bases from J, with 9 bases between. The CDR3 consists of 15 residues. Germline CDR1 and CDR2: SGHRS and YFSETQ. CDR3 coding DNA: TGCGCCAGCAGCTTGGGGGGGCCCGGCAATCAGCCCCAGCATTTT. Translating it yields CASSLGGPGNQPQHF.

This clone has just a few counts. V and J are TRBV11-3 and TRBJ1-2; perhaps TRBD1 as D (6 bases). This CDR3 region has 16 residues. Germline CDR1 and CDR2: SGHNT and YENEEA. V gave up 0 bases and J gave up 2 bases, with 13 bases separating them. CDR3 DNA: TGTGCCAGCAGCTTAGAGGGACGGAGGGGGAACTATGGCTACACCTTC. Protein: CASSLEGRRGNYGYTF.

This chain joins TRBV7-9 and TRBJ2-4; D remains unclear. Germline assignment: CDR1 SEHNR and CDR2 FQNEAQ (reference sequence). Deletions cut 5 bases from V and 5 bases from J, with 4 bases between. This CDR3 has 11 amino acids. The CDR3: CASSPQNIQYF. The CDR3 bases are TGTGCCAGCAGCCCCCAAAACATTCAGTACTTC.

This clone was seen a single time. CDR3 region: CASSQPGQGNIQYF. CDR3 nucleotide sequence: TGCGCCAGCAGCCAGCCCGGACAGGGAAACATTCAGTACTTC. The chain has TRBV4-1 and TRBJ2-4, with 8 nucleotides matching TRBD1. V trimming: 3 bases; J trimming: 6 bases; junction bases outside the gene matches: 4. CDR3 length equals 14 residues. Germline V gene sequence: CDR1 MGHRA, CDR2 YSYEKL.

The count of this clone is one. CDR3 amino acids: CASMGQGIGYEQYF. Here the CDR3 DNA reads TGTGCCAGCATGGGACAGGGGATAGGCTACGAGCAGTACTTC. This chain joins TRBV27 and TRBJ2-7; 10 bases agree with TRBD1. There are 14 residues in the CDR3. The J segment lost 3 bases and the V segment lost 7 bases, leaving 6 bases of the junction unmatched. Germline values: CDR1 MNHEY, CDR2 SMNVEV (reference sequence).

This chain links TRBV29-1 with TRBJ1-1; D is unresolved. The V end lost 7 bases, the J end lost 4 bases, and 13 bases lay between the germline ends. The germline gives CDR1 SQVTM, CDR2 ANQGSEA. CDR3 length: 12 amino acids. Written as DNA, the CDR3 is TGCAGCGCTGTGAAGCCAACCACTGAAGCTTTCTTT. Its translation is CSAVKPTTEAFF.

V is TRBV6-5 and J is TRBJ2-1; 11 nucleotides match TRBD2. The V gene end was trimmed by 5 bases and the J gene end by 6 bases; junction bases not matched to a gene: 6. The CDR3 contains 15 residues. Germline V gene sequence: CDR1 MNHEY, CDR2 SVGAGI. Here the CDR3 DNA reads TGTGCCAGCAGTGGGGGACTAGCGGTCCTCAATGAGCAGTTCTTC. This codes for CASSGGLAVLNEQFF.

The chain links TRBV30 to TRBJ2-5; D unresolved. V lost 0 bases and J 5 bases, leaving 7 bases between the germline ends. The CDR3 loop spans 12 amino acids. The germline V gene has CDR1 GTSNPN and CDR2 SVGIG (reference sequence). CDR3 in amino acids: CAWSVQVETQYF. The CDR3, as DNA: TGTGCCTGGAGTGTACAAGTGGAGACCCAGTACTTC.

This clone has only one observation. The V and J genes are TRBV5-1 and TRBJ2-2; 13 positions match TRBD2. Trimming removed 0 bases from V and 7 bases from J; junction bases left unmatched: 3. CDR1 and CDR2 from the germline V gene are SGHRS and YFSETQ. The CDR3 has 16 residues. The CDR3 DNA reads TGCGCCAGCAGCTTGGGGGGACTAGCGGGACTCGGGGAGCTGTTTTTT. This gives the protein CASSLGGLAGLGELFF.

In DNA form, the CDR3 reads TGTGCCAGTAGTTTTAGTACCACTGAAGCTTTCTTT. Residues: CASSFSTTEAFF. This rearrangement joins TRBV19 to TRBJ1-1, with no clear D. V dropped 5 bases and J dropped 4 bases, with 8 bases sitting between them. From germline, CDR1 is LNHDA and CDR2 SQIVND (reference sequence). The CDR3 covers 12 residues.

V is TRBV5-5 and J is TRBJ1-5; D is ambiguous. Trimming stripped 2 bases from V and 4 bases from J, with 13 bases between. The CDR3 runs to 15 residues. CDR1 SGHKS and CDR2 YYEKEE come from the germline V gene (reference sequence). The CDR3 DNA reads as TGTGCCAGCAGCTTTCAGCTTGGCCTTAATCAGCCCCAGCATTTT. Its protein product is CASSFQLGLNQPQHF. The full variable domain, rest sourced from reference TRBV5-5 and TRBJ1-5, is DAGVTQSPTHLIKTRGQQVTLRCSPISGHKSVSWYQQVLGQGPQFIFQYYEKEERGRGNFPDRFSARQFPNYSSELNVNALLLGDSALYLCASSFQLGLNQPQHFGDGTRLSIL.

This sequence joins TRBV6-6 and TRBJ2-5; D possibly corresponds to TRBD1 (6 bases). The tail of the sequence fits TRBJ2-7 better, so the J call may be wrong. The CDR3 loop spans 12 amino acids. From germline, CDR1 is MNHNY and CDR2 SVGAGI (reference sequence). CDR3 sequence (DNA): TGTGCCAGCAGCAGGGGCACCGGCGAGCAGTACTTC. Amino acid sequence: CASSRGTGEQYF.

The chain uses TRBV6-5 and TRBJ2-1, with D hard to call. Trimming took off 6 bases at V and 0 bases at J, with 12 bases between the two ends. The CDR3 covers 15 residues. Per germline, CDR1 MNHEY and CDR2 SVGAGI. DNA for the CDR3: TGTGCCAGCAGCCCCGCGTTCGGCTCCTACAATGAGCAGTTCTTC. It is translated as CASSPAFGSYNEQFF.